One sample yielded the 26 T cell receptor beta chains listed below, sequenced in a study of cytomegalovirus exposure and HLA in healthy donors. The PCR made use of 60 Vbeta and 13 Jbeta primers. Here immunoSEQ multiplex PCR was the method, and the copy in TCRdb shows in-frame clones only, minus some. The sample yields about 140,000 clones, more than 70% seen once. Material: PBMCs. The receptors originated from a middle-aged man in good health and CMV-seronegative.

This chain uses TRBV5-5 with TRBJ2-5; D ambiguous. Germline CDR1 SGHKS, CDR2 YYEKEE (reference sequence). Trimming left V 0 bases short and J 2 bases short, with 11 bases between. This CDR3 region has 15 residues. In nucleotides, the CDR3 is TGTGCCAGCAGCTTGGGGGCAGTAATACAAGAGACCCAGTACTTC. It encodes CASSLGAVIQETQYF.

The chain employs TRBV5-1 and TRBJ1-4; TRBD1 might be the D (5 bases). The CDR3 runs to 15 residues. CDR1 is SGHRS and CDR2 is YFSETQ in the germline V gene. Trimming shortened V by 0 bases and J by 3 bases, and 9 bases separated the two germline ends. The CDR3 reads CASSLAVGANEKLFF. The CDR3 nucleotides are TGCGCCAGCAGCTTGGCAGTAGGGGCTAATGAAAAACTGTTTTTT.

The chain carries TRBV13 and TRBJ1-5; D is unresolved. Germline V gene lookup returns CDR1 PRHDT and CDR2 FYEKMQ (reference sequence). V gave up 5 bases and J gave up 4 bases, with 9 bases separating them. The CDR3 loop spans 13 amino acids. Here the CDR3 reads CASSPGFNQPQHF. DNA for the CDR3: TGTGCCAGCAGCCCCGGGTTTAATCAGCCCCAGCATTTT.

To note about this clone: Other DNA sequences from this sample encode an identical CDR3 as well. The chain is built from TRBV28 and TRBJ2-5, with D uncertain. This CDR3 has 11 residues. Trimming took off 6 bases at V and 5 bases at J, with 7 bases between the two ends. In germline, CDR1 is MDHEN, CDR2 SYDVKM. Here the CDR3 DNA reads TGTGCCAGCAGCTTGAGGGAGACCCAGTACTTC. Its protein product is CASSLRETQYF. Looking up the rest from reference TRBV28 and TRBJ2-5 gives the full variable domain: DVKVTQSSRYLVKRTGEKVFLECVQDMDHENMFWYRQDPGLGLRLIYFSYDVKMKEKGDIPEGYSVSREKKERFSLILESASTNQTSMYLCASSLRETQYFGPGTRLLVL.

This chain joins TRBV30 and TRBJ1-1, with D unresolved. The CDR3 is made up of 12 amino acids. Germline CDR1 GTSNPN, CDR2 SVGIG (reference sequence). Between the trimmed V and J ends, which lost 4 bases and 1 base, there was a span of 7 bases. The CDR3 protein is CAWMVRNTEAFF. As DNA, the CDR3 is TGTGCCTGGATGGTTAGGAACACTGAAGCTTTCTTT. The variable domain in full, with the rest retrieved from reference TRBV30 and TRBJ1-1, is SQTIHQWPATLVQPVGSPLSLECTVEGTSNPNLYWYRQAAGRGLQLLFYSVGIGQISSEVPQNLSASRPQDRQFILSSKKLLLSDSGFYLCAWMVRNTEAFFGQGTRLTVV.

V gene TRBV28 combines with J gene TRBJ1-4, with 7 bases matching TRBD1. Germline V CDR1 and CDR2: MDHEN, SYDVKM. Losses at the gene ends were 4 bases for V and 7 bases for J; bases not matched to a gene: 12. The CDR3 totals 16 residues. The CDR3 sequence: CASSSSFRGIGEKLFF. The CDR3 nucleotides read TGTGCCAGCAGTTCCTCCTTCAGGGGGATAGGTGAAAAACTGTTTTTT. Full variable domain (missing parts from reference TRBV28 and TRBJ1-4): DVKVTQSSRYLVKRTGEKVFLECVQDMDHENMFWYRQDPGLGLRLIYFSYDVKMKEKGDIPEGYSVSREKKERFSLILESASTNQTSMYLCASSSSFRGIGEKLFFGSGTQLSVL.

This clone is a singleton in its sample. CDR3 nucleotides: TGTGCCAGCAGCTCCGGGTACCACACTGAAGCTTTCTTT. Its translation is CASSSGYHTEAFF. The chain joins TRBV13 to TRBJ1-1; D is ambiguous. Germline assignment: CDR1 PRHDT and CDR2 FYEKMQ (reference sequence). V lost 4 bases to trimming and J lost 3 bases, with 9 bases between them. This CDR3 contains 13 residues.

CDR3 loop: CASSLRRGQSSYEQYF. In DNA, the CDR3 is TGTGCCAGCAGCTTGAGGCGGGGTCAGAGCTCCTACGAGCAGTACTTC. This chain joins TRBV5-5 and TRBJ2-7; D is possibly TRBD2 (6 bases). The CDR3 sequence is 16 residues long. From germline, CDR1 is SGHKS and CDR2 YYEKEE (reference sequence). Trimming removed 1 base from V and 0 bases from J, with 14 bases in between.

For the CDR3, the DNA is TGTGCCAGCGTGGAGGACAGAAGCTATGGCTACACCTTC. Amino acid sequence: CASVEDRSYGYTF. The rearrangement links TRBV5-4 to TRBJ1-2, with TRBD1 as a possible D gene (6 bases). CDR1 and CDR2 from the germline V gene are SGHNT and YYREEE (reference sequence). The CDR3 loop spans 13 amino acids. V lost 7 bases and J lost 4, with 14 bases in between.

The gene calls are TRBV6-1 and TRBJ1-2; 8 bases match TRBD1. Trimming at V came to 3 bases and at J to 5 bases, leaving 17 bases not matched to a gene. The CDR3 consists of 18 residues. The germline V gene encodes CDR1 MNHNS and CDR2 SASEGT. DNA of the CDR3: TGTGCCAGCAGTGATCGACAGGGGCGATTTATAAGCGTTTATGGCTACACCTTC. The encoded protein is CASSDRQGRFISVYGYTF.

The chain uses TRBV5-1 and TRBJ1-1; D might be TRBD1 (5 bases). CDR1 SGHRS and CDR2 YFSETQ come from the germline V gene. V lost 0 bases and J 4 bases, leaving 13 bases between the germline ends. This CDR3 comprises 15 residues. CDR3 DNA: TGCGCCAGCAGCTTGGCTCCAGGGAAAGGCACTGAAGCTTTCTTT. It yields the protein CASSLAPGKGTEAFF.

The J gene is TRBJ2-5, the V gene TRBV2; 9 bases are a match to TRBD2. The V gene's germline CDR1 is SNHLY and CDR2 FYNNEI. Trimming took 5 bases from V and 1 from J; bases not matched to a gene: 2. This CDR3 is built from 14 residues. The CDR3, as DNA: TGTGCCAGCAGTCCGGGACTAGCCCAAGAGACCCAGTACTTC. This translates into CASSPGLAQETQYF.

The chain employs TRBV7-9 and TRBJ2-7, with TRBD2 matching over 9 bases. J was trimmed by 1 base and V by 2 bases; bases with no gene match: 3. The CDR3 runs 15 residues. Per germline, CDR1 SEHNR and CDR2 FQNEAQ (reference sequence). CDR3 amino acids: CASSLTSGPSYEQYF. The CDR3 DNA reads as TGTGCCAGCAGCTTAACTAGCGGGCCTTCCTACGAGCAGTACTTC.

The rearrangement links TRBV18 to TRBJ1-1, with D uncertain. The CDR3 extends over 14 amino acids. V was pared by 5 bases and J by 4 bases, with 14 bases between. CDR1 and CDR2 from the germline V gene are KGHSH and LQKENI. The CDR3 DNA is TGTGCCAGCTCAAGCGGGCCCCCCGCCACTGAAGCTTTCTTT. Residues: CASSSGPPATEAFF.

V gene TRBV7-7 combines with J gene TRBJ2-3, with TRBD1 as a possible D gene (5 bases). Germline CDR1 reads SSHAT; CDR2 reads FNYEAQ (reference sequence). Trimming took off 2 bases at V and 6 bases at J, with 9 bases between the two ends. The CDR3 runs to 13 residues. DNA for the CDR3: TGTGCCAGCAGCTTATATCAGGGCGATACGCAGTATTTT. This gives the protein CASSLYQGDTQYF.

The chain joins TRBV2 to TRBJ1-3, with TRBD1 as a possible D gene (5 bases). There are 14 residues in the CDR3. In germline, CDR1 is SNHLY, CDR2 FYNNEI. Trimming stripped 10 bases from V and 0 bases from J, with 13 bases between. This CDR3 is CANTPDSSGNTIYF. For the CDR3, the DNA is TGTGCCAACACACCCGACAGCTCTGGAAACACCATATATTTT.

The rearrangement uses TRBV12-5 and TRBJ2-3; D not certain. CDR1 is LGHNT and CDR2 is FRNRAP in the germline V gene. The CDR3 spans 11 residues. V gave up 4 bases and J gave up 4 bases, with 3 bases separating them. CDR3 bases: TGTGCTAGTGGTTCGTCAGATACGCAGTATTTT. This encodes CASGSSDTQYF.

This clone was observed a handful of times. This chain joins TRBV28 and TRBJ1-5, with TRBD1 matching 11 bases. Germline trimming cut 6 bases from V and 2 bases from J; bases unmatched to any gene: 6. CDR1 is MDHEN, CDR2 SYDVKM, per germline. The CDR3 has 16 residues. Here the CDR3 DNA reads TGTGCCAGCAGGACCGGACAGGGGGCCCGCAATCAGCCCCAGCATTTT. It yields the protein CASRTGQGARNQPQHF.

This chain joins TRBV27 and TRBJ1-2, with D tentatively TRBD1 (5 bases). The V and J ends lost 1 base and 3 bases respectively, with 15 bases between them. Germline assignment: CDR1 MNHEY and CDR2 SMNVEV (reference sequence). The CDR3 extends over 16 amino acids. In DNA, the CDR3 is TGTGCCAGCAGTTTATGGCAGGGTGGTATCGACTATGGCTACACCTTC. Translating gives CASSLWQGGIDYGYTF.

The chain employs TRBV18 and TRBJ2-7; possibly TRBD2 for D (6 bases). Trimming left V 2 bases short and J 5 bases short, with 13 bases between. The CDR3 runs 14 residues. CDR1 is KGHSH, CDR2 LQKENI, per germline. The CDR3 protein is CASSPGTSGDEQYF. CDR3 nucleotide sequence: TGTGCCAGCTCACCAGGGACCTCGGGGGACGAGCAGTACTTC.

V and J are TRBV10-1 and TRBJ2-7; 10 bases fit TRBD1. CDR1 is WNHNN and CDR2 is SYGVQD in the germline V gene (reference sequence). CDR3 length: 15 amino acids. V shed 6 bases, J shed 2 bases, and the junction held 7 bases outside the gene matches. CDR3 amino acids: CASSEGQGEAYEQYF. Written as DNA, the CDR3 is TGCGCCAGCAGCGAAGGACAGGGGGAAGCCTACGAGCAGTACTTC.

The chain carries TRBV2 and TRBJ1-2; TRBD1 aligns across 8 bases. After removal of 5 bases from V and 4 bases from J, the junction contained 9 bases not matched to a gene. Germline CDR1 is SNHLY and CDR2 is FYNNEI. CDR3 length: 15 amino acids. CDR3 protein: CASSMKTGVFYGYTF. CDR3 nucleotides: TGTGCCAGCAGTATGAAGACAGGGGTATTCTATGGCTACACCTTC.

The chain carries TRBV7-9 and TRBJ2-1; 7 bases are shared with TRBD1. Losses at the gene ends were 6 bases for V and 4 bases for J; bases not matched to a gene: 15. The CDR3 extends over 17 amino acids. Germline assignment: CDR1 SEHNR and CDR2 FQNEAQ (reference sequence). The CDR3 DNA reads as TGTGCCAGCAGTGAGAATCCCGGCAGGGGGACGTACAATGAGCAGTTCTTC. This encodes CASSENPGRGTYNEQFF.

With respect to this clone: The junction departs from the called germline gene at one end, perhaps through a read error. Written as DNA, the CDR3 is TGTGCCAGCAGCCTAGCGGGAGGGCGAACCGGGGAGCTGTTTTTT. Translation gives CASSLAGGRTGELFF. The chain recombines TRBV7-9 with TRBJ2-2, with 12 bases aligning to TRBD2. Germline CDR1 is SEHNR and CDR2 is FQNEAQ (reference sequence). The CDR3 runs 15 residues.

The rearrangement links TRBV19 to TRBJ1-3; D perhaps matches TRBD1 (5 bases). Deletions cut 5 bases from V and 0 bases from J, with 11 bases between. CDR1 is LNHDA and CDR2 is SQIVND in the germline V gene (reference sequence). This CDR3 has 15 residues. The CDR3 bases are TGTGCCAGTAGTCAACAGGCCTCCTCTGGAAACACCATATATTTT. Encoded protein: CASSQQASSGNTIYF.

The CDR3 bases are TGTGCCAGCAGCCAAAACCCCCCCGGGAGCTCCTACAATGAGCAGTTCTTC. Translated, it gives CASSQNPPGSSYNEQFF. The chain carries TRBV7-3 and TRBJ2-1, with D possibly being TRBD2 (6 bases). The germline V and J ends were trimmed by 5 bases and 0 bases, with 17 bases remaining between them. Germline V gene lookup returns CDR1 SGHTA and CDR2 FQGTGA. The CDR3 loop spans 17 amino acids. The entire variable domain, with the rest obtained from reference TRBV7-3 and TRBJ2-1, is as follows: GAGVSQTPSNKVTEKGKYVELRCDPISGHTALYWYRQSLGQGPEFLIYFQGTGAADDSGLPNDRFFAVRPEGSVSTLKIQRTERGDSAVYLCASSQNPPGSSYNEQFFGPGTRLTVL.